What follows is one T cell receptor beta chain and its context. One end of the junction is discordant with germline, which a read error may explain. CDR1 and CDR2 from the germline V gene are PRHDT and FYEKMQ (reference sequence). This CDR3 is 14 amino acids long. The data stem from a study of blood T cell repertoires in COVID-19. Study-level background: The United States, Italy and Spain were the sources of the acute and convalescent COVID-19 samples.

This table comes from immunoSEQ multiplex PCR, and its TCRdb copy is limited to in-frame clones, with some not included. The sample lists some 260,000 clones; 75% to 95% were seen once. V gene TRBV13 combines with J gene TRBJ1-1, with 9 bases identical to TRBD1. The material sequenced was PBMCs or T cells enriched from blood (not recorded which). This TCR was recovered from a woman under 30 who had recovered from COVID-19. The CDR3 bases are TGTGCCAGCAGCCTATATACAGGGGGCAAAAATTTGGTATTT. Translating gives CASSLYTGGKNLVF.